The 6 T cell receptor beta chains reported below all come from one sample, sequenced in a study of CD8+ T cells in alopecia areata. As for treatment: oral pan-JAK inhibitor, 5-10 mg twice daily. It was cDNA, reverse transcribed from extracted RNA, that served as the sequencing template. Here immunoSEQ multiplex PCR was the method, and the copy in TCRdb shows in-frame clones only, minus some. The repertoire consists of fewer than 150,000 clones, with 80% to 90% occurring once and the leading ten covering approximately 25%. Sequenced here: CD8+ T cells sorted from blood, sampled at week 4, from a patient treated with tofacitinib. The origin of the receptors is a human donor with alopecia areata.

This chain connects TRBV10-3 to TRBJ2-7; no reliable D call. The CDR3 contains 12 residues. Germline lookup yields CDR1 ENHRY and CDR2 SYGVKD. Trimming took 8 bases from V and 6 from J, leaving 14 bases between them. Here the CDR3 reads CAIGDMDPEQYF. CDR3 nucleotide sequence: TGTGCCATCGGAGACATGGACCCCGAGCAGTACTTC.

This rearrangement joins TRBV11-2 to TRBJ2-5; 11 nucleotides align to TRBD2. Trimming removed 5 bases from V and 0 bases from J; junction bases left unmatched: 5. The CDR3 length is 16 residues. Germline-derived CDR1 and CDR2 are SGHAT and FQNNGV. CDR3 residues: CASSQALAGDQETQYF. CDR3 sequence (DNA): TGTGCCAGCAGCCAGGCACTAGCGGGGGACCAAGAGACCCAGTACTTC.

This chain links TRBV7-2 with TRBJ1-1; D might be TRBD1 (6 bases). Germline CDR1 reads SGHTA; CDR2 reads FQGNSA. This CDR3 contains 16 residues. V lost 3 bases to trimming and J lost 0 bases, with 14 bases between them. The CDR3 DNA sequence: TGTGCCAGCAGCTTCGGGCAGGGGCTAATGAACACTGAAGCTTTCTTT. Translated: CASSFGQGLMNTEAFF.

This chain uses TRBV4-3 with TRBJ2-1; 10 positions agree with TRBD2. The CDR3 covers 15 residues. V was pared by 3 bases and J by 3 bases, with 2 bases of the junction left unmatched. Germline CDR1 is LGHNA and CDR2 is YSLEER. CDR3 amino acids: CASSQLAGVYNEQFF. The CDR3 DNA reads as TGCGCCAGCAGCCAGCTAGCGGGGGTCTACAATGAGCAGTTCTTC.

This chain links TRBV6-1 with TRBJ2-2; D unclear. Germline V gives CDR1 MNHNS, CDR2 SASEGT. V lost 6 bases and J 6 bases, leaving 5 bases between the germline ends. CDR3 length: 11 residues. Here the CDR3 reads CASSPSGELFF. CDR3 DNA: TGTGCCAGCAGCCCATCCGGGGAGCTGTTTTTT.

The rearrangement links TRBV19 to TRBJ1-2; D not certain. V was trimmed by 9 bases and J by 5 bases, leaving 16 bases between them. CDR1 is LNHDA, CDR2 SQIVND, per germline (reference sequence). CDR3 size: 13 residues. This chain's CDR3 is CASRPTWFYGYTF. The DNA for the CDR3 is TGTGCCAGCAGACCGACTTGGTTTTATGGCTACACCTTC.